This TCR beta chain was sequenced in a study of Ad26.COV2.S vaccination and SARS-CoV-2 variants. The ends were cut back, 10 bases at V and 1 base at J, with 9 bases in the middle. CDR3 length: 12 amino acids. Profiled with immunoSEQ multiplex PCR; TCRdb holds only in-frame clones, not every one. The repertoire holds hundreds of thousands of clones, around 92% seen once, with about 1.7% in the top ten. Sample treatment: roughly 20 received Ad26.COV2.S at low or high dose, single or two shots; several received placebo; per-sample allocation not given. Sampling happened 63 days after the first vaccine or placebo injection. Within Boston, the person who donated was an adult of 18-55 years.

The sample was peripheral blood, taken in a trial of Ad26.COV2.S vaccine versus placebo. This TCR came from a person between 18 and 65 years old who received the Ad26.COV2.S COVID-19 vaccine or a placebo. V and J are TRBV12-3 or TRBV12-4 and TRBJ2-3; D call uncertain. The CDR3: CATDKRTDTQYF. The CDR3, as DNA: TGTGCCACCGATAAACGCACAGATACGCAGTATTTT.